The table lists the clone carrying this T cell receptor beta chain with a few counts. Its specificity is not known. This sample stems from a study of metastatic and nonmetastatic thyroid tumors. Findings and caveats of the study: The reported finding was significantly higher TCR beta diversity in malignant thyroid tumors relative to benign nodules, in blood and tumor.

TCRdb re-called clones from the PCR reads using MiXCR. Here the sample spans approximately 17,000 clones, roughly a quarter being singletons. V gave up 11 bases and J gave up 1 base, with 18 bases separating them. The CDR3 has 14 residues. Prior to thyroid surgery, none of the patients had received any treatment. V usage is TRBV12-3 or TRBV12-4 and J usage is TRBJ2-7; weak D call: TRBD1 (6 bases). The clonotype was recovered from a female donor with papillary thyroid cancer or a benign thyroid nodule (not recorded which). Some clones in this sample may be carry-over from other donors' samples. Sequencing input: adjacent normal tissue. The CDR3 region is CALVQGRSSYEQYF. The DNA of the CDR3 is TGTGCCCTCGTGCAGGGGCGGTCTTCCTACGAGCAGTACTTC.